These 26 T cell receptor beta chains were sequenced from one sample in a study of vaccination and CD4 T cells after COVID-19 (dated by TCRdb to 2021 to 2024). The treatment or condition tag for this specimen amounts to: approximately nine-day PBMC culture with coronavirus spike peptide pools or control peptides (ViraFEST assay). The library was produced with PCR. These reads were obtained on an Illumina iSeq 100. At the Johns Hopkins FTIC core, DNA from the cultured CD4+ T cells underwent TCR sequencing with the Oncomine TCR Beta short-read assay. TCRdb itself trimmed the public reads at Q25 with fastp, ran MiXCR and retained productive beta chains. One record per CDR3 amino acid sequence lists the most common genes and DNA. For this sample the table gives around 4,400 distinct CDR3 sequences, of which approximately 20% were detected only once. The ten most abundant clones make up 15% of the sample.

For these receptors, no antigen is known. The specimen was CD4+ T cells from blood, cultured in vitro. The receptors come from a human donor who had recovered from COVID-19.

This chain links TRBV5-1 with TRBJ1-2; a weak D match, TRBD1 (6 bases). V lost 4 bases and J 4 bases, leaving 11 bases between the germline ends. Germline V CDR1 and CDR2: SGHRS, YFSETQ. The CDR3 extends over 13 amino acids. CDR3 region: CASSADRPYGYTF. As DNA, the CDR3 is TGCGCCAGCAGCGCAGACAGGCCCTATGGCTACACCTTC.

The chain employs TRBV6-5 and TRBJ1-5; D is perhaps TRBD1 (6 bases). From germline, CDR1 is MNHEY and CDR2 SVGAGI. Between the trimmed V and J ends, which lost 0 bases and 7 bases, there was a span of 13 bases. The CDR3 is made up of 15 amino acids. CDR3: CASSYSDRRGQPQHF. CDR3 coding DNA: TGTGCCAGCAGTTACTCCGATCGAAGGGGGCAGCCCCAGCATTTT.

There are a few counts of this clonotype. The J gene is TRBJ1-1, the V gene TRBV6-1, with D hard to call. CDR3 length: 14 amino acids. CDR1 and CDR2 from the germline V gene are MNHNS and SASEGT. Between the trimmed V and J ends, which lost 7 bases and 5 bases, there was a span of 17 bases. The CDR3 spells CASKTGGIVTEAFF. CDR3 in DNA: TGTGCCAGCAAGACGGGTGGGATTGTTACTGAAGCTTTCTTT.

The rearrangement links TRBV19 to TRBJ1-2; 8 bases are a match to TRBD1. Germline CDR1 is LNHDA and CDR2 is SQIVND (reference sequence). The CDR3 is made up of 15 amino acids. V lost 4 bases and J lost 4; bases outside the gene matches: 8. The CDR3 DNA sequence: TGTGCCAGTAGTAGAAGGGACAGGCCCCTCTATGGCTACACCTTC. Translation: CASSRRDRPLYGYTF.

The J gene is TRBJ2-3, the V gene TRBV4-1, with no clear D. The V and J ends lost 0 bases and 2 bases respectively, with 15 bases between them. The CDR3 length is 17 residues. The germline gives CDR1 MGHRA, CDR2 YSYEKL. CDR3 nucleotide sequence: TGCGCCAGCAGCCAAGATCTAGGTACCTACAACACAGATACGCAGTATTTT. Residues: CASSQDLGTYNTDTQYF.

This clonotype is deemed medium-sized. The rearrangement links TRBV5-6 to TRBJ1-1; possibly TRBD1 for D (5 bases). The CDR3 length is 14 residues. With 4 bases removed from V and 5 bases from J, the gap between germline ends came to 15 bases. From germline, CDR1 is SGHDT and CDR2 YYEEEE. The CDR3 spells CASSMSEGETEAFF. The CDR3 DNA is TGTGCCAGCAGCATGTCTGAAGGGGAAACTGAAGCTTTCTTT. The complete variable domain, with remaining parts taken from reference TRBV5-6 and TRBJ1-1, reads DAGVTQSPTHLIKTRGQQVTLRCSPKSGHDTVSWYQQALGQGPQFIFQYYEEEERQRGNFPDRFSGHQFPNYSSELNVNALLLGDSALYLCASSMSEGETEAFFGQGTRLTVV.

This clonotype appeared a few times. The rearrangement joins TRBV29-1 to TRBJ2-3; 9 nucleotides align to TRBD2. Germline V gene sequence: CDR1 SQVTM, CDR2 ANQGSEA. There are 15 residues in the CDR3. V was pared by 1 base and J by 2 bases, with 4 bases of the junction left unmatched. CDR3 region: CSVEGLAGTTDTQYF. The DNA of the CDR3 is TGCAGCGTTGAAGGGCTAGCGGGGACCACAGATACGCAGTATTTT.

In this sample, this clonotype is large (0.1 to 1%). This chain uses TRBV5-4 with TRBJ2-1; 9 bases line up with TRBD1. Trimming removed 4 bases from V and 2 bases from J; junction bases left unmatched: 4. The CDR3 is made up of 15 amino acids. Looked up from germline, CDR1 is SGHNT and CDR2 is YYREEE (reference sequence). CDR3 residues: CASSPDRGAYNEQFF. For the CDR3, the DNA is TGTGCCAGCAGCCCGGACAGGGGCGCCTACAATGAGCAGTTCTTC.

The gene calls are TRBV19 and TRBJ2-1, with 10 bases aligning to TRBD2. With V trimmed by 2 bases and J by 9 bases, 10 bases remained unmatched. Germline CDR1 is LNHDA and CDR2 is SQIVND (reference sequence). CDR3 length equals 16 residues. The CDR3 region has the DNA TGTGCCAGTAGTATACGGGGAGCGGGGGGGCTCGGTGAGCAGTTCTTC. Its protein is CASSIRGAGGLGEQFF.

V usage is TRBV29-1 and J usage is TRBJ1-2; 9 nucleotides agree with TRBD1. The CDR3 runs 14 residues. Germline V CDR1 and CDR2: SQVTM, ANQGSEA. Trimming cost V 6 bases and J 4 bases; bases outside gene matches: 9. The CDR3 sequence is CSVAGTGTSYGYTF. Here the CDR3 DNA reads TGCAGCGTGGCCGGGACAGGGACCTCCTATGGCTACACCTTC.

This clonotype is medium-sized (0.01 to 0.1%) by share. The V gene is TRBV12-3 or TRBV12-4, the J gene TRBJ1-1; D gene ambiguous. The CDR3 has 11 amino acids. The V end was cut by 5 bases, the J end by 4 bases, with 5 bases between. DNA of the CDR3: TGTGCCAGCAGTCTTTCCACTGAAGCTTTCTTT. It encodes CASSLSTEAFF.

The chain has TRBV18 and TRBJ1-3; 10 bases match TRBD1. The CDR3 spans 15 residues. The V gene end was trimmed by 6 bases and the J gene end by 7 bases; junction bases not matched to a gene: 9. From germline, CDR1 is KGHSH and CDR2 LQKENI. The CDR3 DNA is TGTGCCAGCTCCAGGGGACAGGGGCAAACGAACACCATATATTTT. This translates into CASSRGQGQTNTIYF.

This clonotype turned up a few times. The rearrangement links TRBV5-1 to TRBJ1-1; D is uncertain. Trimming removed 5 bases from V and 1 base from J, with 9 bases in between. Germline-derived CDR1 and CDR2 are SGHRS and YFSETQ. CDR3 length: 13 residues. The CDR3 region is CASSLLRNTEAFF. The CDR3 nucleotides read TGCGCCAGCAGTCTCCTTCGGAACACTGAAGCTTTCTTT.

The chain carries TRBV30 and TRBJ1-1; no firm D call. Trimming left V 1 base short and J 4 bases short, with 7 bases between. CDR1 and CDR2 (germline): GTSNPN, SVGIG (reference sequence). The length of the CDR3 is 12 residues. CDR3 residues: CAWSAFSTEAFF. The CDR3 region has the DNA TGTGCCTGGAGTGCCTTCAGCACTGAAGCTTTCTTT.

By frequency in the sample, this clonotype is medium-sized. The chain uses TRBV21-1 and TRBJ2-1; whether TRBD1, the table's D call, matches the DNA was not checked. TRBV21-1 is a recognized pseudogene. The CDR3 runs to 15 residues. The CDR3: CASSKGDNSYNEQFF. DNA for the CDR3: TGTGCCAGCAGCAAAGGGGACAACTCCTACAATGAGCAGTTCTTC.

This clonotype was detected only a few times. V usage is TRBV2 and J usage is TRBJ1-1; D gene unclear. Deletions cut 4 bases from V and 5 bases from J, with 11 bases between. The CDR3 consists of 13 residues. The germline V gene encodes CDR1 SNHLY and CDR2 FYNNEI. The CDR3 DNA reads TGTGCCAGCAGTGCGGATTCGGGGACTGAAGCTTTCTTT. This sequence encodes CASSADSGTEAFF.

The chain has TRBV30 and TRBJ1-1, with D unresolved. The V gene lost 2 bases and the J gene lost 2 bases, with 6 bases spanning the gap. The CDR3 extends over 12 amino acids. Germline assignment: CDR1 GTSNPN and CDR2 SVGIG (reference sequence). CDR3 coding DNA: TGTGCCTGGAGTCCTATTAACACTGAAGCTTTCTTT. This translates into CAWSPINTEAFF.

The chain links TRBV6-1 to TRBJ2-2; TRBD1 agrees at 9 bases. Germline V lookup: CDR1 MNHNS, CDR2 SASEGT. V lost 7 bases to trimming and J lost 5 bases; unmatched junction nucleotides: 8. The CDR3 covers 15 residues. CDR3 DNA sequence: TGTGCCAGCATGGGGGACAGGGCGTCGACCGGGGAGCTGTTTTTT. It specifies CASMGDRASTGELFF.

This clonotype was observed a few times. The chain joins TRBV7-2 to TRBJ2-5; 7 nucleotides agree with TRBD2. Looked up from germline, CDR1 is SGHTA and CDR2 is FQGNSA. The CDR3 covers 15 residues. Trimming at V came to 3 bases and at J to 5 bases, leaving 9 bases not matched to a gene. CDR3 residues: CASSLGGSGYETQYF. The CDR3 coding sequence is TGTGCCAGCAGCTTGGGGGGGAGCGGGTACGAGACCCAGTACTTC.

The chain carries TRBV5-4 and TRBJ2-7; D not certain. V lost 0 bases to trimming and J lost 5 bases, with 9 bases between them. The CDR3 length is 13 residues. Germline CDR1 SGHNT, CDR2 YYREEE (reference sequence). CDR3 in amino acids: CASSLDFKDEQYF. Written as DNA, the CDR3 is TGTGCCAGCAGCTTGGACTTTAAGGACGAGCAGTACTTC.

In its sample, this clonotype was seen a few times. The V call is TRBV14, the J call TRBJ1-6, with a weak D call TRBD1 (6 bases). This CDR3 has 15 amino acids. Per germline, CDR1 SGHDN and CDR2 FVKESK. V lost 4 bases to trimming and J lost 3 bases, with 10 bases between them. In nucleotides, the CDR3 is TGTGCCAGCAGCCGCCAAGGGGGCTATAATTCACCCCTCCACTTT. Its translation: CASSRQGGYNSPLHF.

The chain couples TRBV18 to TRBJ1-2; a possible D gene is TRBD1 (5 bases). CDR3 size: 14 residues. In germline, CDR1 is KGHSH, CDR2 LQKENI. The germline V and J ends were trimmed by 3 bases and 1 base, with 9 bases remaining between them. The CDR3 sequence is CASSPREFNYGYTF. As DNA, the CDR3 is TGTGCCAGCTCACCCAGGGAATTTAACTATGGCTACACCTTC. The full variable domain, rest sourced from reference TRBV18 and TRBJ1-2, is NAGVMQNPRHLVRRRGQEARLRCSPMKGHSHVYWYRQLPEEGLKFMVYLQKENIIDESGMPKERFSAEFPKEGPSILRIQQVVRGDSAAYFCASSPREFNYGYTFGSGTRLTVV.

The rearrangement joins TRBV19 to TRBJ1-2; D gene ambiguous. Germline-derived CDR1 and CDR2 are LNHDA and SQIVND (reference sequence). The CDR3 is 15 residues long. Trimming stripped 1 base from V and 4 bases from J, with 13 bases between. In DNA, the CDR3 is TGTGCCAGTAGTATAGGACTACAGTCGATCTATGGCTACACCTTC. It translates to CASSIGLQSIYGYTF.

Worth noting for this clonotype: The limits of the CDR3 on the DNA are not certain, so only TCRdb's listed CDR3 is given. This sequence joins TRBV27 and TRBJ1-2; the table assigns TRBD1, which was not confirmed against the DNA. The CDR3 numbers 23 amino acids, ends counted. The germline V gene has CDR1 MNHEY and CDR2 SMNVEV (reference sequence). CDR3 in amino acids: CASSLSTGALETQYFGPNYGYTF.

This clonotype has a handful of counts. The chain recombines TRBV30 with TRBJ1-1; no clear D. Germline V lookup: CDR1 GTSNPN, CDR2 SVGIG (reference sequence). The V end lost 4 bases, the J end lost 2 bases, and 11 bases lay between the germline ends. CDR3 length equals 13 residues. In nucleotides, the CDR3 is TGTGCCTGGAAAAACGACGGTAACACTGAAGCTTTCTTT. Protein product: CAWKNDGNTEAFF.

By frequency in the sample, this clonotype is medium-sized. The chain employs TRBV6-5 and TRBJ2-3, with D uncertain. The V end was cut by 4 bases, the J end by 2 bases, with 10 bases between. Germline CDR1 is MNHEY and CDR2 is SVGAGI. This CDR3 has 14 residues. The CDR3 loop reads CASSFTQPTDTQYF. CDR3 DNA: TGTGCCAGCAGTTTTACCCAACCCACAGATACGCAGTATTTT.